The 15 T cell receptor beta chains reported below all come from one sample, sequenced in a study of OX40 agonist ivuxolimab in advanced cancers. Only in-frame clones appear in the TCRdb table, and some are missing; sequencing was by immunoSEQ multiplex PCR. This repertoire shows 50,000 to 65,000 clones, around 90% found once; its top ten account for 20% to 30%. Sequencing was performed on CD4+ or CD8+ T cells sorted from blood, taken in a trial of the OX40 agonist ivuxolimab. Receptors were obtained from an adult with an advanced solid tumor such as melanoma, head and neck, liver or kidney cancer.

The J gene is TRBJ2-3, the V gene TRBV5-4, with TRBD1 identical over 8 bases. CDR1 is SGHNT and CDR2 is YYREEE in the germline V gene (reference sequence). Trimming cost V 4 bases and J 4 bases; bases outside gene matches: 8. CDR3 length: 15 amino acids. CDR3 region: CASSRGQEVPDTQYF. CDR3 coding DNA: TGTGCCAGCAGCCGGGGACAGGAAGTTCCAGATACGCAGTATTTT.

The V call is TRBV6-5, the J call TRBJ1-1, with D possibly TRBD1 on 6 matching bases. The CDR3 has 16 residues. Germline-derived CDR1 and CDR2 are MNHEY and SVGAGI. The V end lost 0 bases, the J end lost 4 bases, and 15 bases lay between the germline ends. CDR3 sequence (DNA): TGTGCCAGCAGTTACTCGATGGGGGCGCGGTCCACTGAAGCTTTCTTT. Protein: CASSYSMGARSTEAFF.

This sequence joins TRBV29-1 and TRBJ2-7; 13 bases map to TRBD2. This CDR3 is 16 amino acids long. Germline V gene lookup returns CDR1 SQVTM and CDR2 ANQGSEA. V lost 3 bases, J lost 4 bases, and 9 bases stayed unmatched. The CDR3: CSVECRTSGSRYEQYF. Here the CDR3 DNA reads TGCAGCGTTGAGTGCCGGACTAGCGGGAGTCGTTACGAGCAGTACTTC.

The chain recombines TRBV5-6 with TRBJ1-4; TRBD1 might be the D (5 bases). The germline V gene has CDR1 SGHDT and CDR2 YYEEEE. There are 13 residues in the CDR3. V lost 2 bases to trimming and J lost 7 bases, with 9 bases between them. As DNA, the CDR3 is TGTGCCAGCAGCTTCCAGGGAGGTGAAAAACTGTTTTTT. Protein: CASSFQGGEKLFF.

The gene calls are TRBV10-3 and TRBJ1-5; 9 bases align to TRBD1. This CDR3 has 17 residues. From germline, CDR1 is ENHRY and CDR2 SYGVKD. V lost 3 bases, J lost 2 bases, and 8 bases stayed unmatched. DNA for the CDR3: TGTGCCATCAGTGACCCCCGACAGGGGGTAGGCAATCAGCCCCAGCATTTT. Protein: CAISDPRQGVGNQPQHF.

The chain recombines TRBV7-9 with TRBJ1-3, with D hard to call. The CDR3 runs 15 residues. Germline V CDR1 and CDR2: SEHNR, FQNEAQ (reference sequence). V lost 5 bases to trimming and J lost 0 bases, with 11 bases between them. The chain's CDR3 is CASSPGLSSGNTIYF. The CDR3 coding sequence is TGTGCCAGCAGCCCAGGACTAAGCTCTGGAAACACCATATATTTT.

The chain employs TRBV5-1 and TRBJ2-7; D not certain. Trimming stripped 6 bases from V and 1 base from J, with 14 bases between. Germline assignment: CDR1 SGHRS and CDR2 YFSETQ. The CDR3 covers 14 residues. This chain's CDR3 is CASTLEQLSYEQYF. The CDR3 DNA follows: TGCGCCAGCACCCTTGAGCAGCTGTCCTACGAGCAGTACTTC.

CDR3 residues: CASSQDWSGRSGEQYF. The CDR3, as DNA: TGCGCCAGCAGCCAAGATTGGAGTGGGAGGTCGGGGGAGCAGTACTTC. V is TRBV4-3 and J is TRBJ2-7; D perhaps matches TRBD2 (6 bases). This CDR3 contains 16 residues. Germline lookup yields CDR1 LGHNA and CDR2 YSLEER. Trimming cost V 0 bases and J 7 bases, with 19 bases left between them.

The rearrangement links TRBV10-1 to TRBJ2-1; 7 bases are a match to TRBD2. J lost 0 bases, V lost 3 bases, and 2 bases had no gene match. CDR3 length: 15 residues. Germline lookup yields CDR1 WNHNN and CDR2 SYGVQD (reference sequence). This CDR3 is CASSDGGSSYNEQFF. DNA for the CDR3: TGCGCCAGCAGTGATGGCGGGAGCTCCTACAATGAGCAGTTCTTC.

V usage is TRBV21-1 and J usage is TRBJ2-3. TRBV21-1 counts as a pseudogene. The CDR3 is made up of 12 amino acids. The DNA of the CDR3 is TGTGCCAGCAGCAACAGAAGGGATACGCAGTATTTT. This encodes CASSNRRDTQYF.

The CDR3 nucleotides are TGCGCCAGCAGCTTAACAGGAGGGGGCACTGAAGCTTTCTTT. This sequence encodes CASSLTGGGTEAFF. The chain links TRBV4-1 to TRBJ1-1, with D possibly being TRBD1 (6 bases). Trimming shortened V by 5 bases and J by 4 bases, and 14 bases separated the two germline ends. Germline CDR1 MGHRA, CDR2 YSYEKL. The CDR3 covers 14 residues.

The chain recombines TRBV6-4 with TRBJ2-7, with 11 positions matching TRBD2. The V and J ends lost 4 bases and 3 bases, in that order; junction bases with no gene match: 8. The germline V gene encodes CDR1 MRHNA and CDR2 SNTAGT. The CDR3 runs to 16 residues. The CDR3 coding sequence is TGTGCCAGCAGTGCTTCCGGGACTAGCGGAATCTACGAGCAGTACTTC. Residues: CASSASGTSGIYEQYF.

This chain connects TRBV28 to TRBJ2-1, with 7 bases that match TRBD1. V lost 5 bases and J lost 4; bases outside the gene matches: 2. The CDR3 covers 13 residues. CDR1 and CDR2 (germline): MDHEN, SYDVKM. CDR3 loop: CASSPGQYNEQFF. DNA of the CDR3: TGTGCCAGCAGTCCGGGACAGTACAATGAGCAGTTCTTC.

The chain joins TRBV5-4 to TRBJ2-1, with 8 nucleotides matching TRBD1. Germline V gene sequence: CDR1 SGHNT, CDR2 YYREEE (reference sequence). V lost 4 bases and J lost 8; bases outside the gene matches: 8. The CDR3 runs 14 residues. This CDR3 is CASSTMDRAHEQFF. The CDR3, as DNA: TGTGCCAGCAGCACGATGGACAGGGCCCATGAGCAGTTCTTC.

The chain carries TRBV9 and TRBJ1-4, with TRBD1 as a possible D gene (5 bases). Germline-derived CDR1 and CDR2 are SGDLS and YYNGEE. CDR3 size: 14 residues. With 4 bases removed from V and 6 bases from J, the gap between germline ends came to 13 bases. The CDR3 sequence: CASSPPGGDEKLFF. The DNA for the CDR3 is TGTGCCAGCAGCCCCCCGGGGGGGGATGAAAAACTGTTTTTT.